This T cell receptor (beta chain) was obtained from a study of T cell responses to AZD1222 COVID-19 vaccine. Broader study findings: Spike-wide vaccine-associated CD4 TCRs dominated at 160-218 and 743-854.

This table comes from immunoSEQ multiplex PCR, and its TCRdb copy is limited to in-frame clones, with some not included. Here the sample spans about 150,000 clones, roughly nine tenths being singletons. As regards this clone: What it binds is unknown.

The CDR3 consists of 11 residues. Germline V gives CDR1 DFQATT, CDR2 SNEGSKA (reference sequence). The V gene lost 6 bases and the J gene lost 7 bases, with 12 bases spanning the gap. The specimen comprised peripheral blood, sampled on day 0 of AZD1222 vaccination. V is TRBV20-1 and J is TRBJ1-2; TRBD1 is a possible D gene (6 bases). This TCR was recovered from an adult in good health. CDR3 loop: CSARQDGGYTF. The CDR3 DNA reads TGCAGTGCCAGACAGGATGGTGGCTACACCTTC.